This T cell receptor beta chain was documented in a study of neurological immune-mediated disorders (dated by TCRdb to the late 2010s). Background on the whole study: Using UMI-based sequencing, the study compared peripheral blood TCR-beta repertoires from patients with HTLV-I-associated myelopathy (HAM/TSP), patients with multiple sclerosis, and healthy controls. Alongside PBMC samples, the set of 106 TCR-beta libraries contained longitudinal samples, technical triplicates, and paired CD4+ and CD8+ T-cell subsets that had been sorted. Each longitudinal HAM/TSP and healthy donor was sampled at 3 time-points spaced at 3-40 month intervals. The cohort was made up of approximately 71 subjects, consisting of about 14 HAM/TSP patients, about 34 multiple sclerosis patients and 20 healthy controls.

The sample's time point label is to be understood as: longitudinal time-point 3. Libraries from unsorted PBMCs were made from 2 million PBMCs kept in RNAlater at -80 degrees C until RNA extraction. PBMCs were separated from peripheral blood using Ficoll-Hypaque density gradient centrifugation and then cryopreserved in liquid nitrogen. A note on this clonotype: No cognate antigen has been identified for it. No base quality information exists; no much larger clone differs at one position.

Paper-wide results and their limitations: Across subjects, expanded clones never shared an identical CDR3 amino acid sequence, which suggests that the TCR-beta repertoires in every group were private. The highest TCR clonal expansion was observed in HAM/TSP patients, whereas the lowest was observed in MS patients, even when compared with healthy controls.

To synthesize cDNA, template-switch 5'RACE was performed with a primer carrying a 10-nucleotide random unique molecular identifier so that each TCR transcript was tagged. Over 190 million TCR-beta sequences, covering 15-18 subjects, were produced in each sequencing run. The RNeasy kit was used to extract total RNA. The KAPA Real-time Library Amplification kit was used to amplify TCR-beta VDJ regions with primers for the TCR constant region and the 5'RACE anchor. Sample indexes and Illumina adaptors were added in a first PCR, and a second PCR then increased library yield. After Ampure bead purification, the roughly 650 bp TCR product was size-selected on a 2% E-gel SizeSelection system. Library quality was checked on a Bioanalyzer, concentration was measured with Qubit, and libraries were quantified with the Kapa Library Quantification kit before pooling. An Illumina HiSeq 2500 sequenced the libraries paired-end 2 x 150 bp. To increase sequence diversity, roughly 25-31% phiX was spiked into each library pool. As for the authors' bioinformatics: The UMI-based MiGEC pipeline processed quality-filtered reads and removed over 80% of raw TCR sequences during error correction. VDJ genes were aligned to IMGT germline references, and each clonotype was defined by a unique CDR3 amino acid sequence together with V-J genes. Clonal expansion, Shannon diversity and CDR3 relatedness were evaluated with VDJtools (CalcPairwiseDistances, ClusterSamples), while phylogenetic trees were built in CLCbio workbench. Clones with at least 8 unique UMIs were defined as expanded, with this threshold being based on coefficient-of-variation modelling across technical triplicates. TCRdb reprocessed the public reads (quality trimming at Q25 with fastp, clone calling with MiXCR) and kept in-frame beta chains. Duplicate CDR3 protein sequences are folded into a single record with the most common DNA and genes. For this entry, the V and J calls and clone size follow TCRdb and not the study's own pipeline. Present in this sample are 85,000 to 110,000 distinct CDR3 sequences, more than 10% of which were seen just once. The ten largest account for approximately 3.4% of the sample.

The sample consisted of PBMCs. The TCR sequence derives from a female donor with HTLV-1-associated myelopathy (HAM/TSP).

The DNA reads TGTGCCAGCAGTTTATCCAGGGAAGGCGACGAGCAGTACTTC. Its protein is CASSLSREGDEQYF. The rearranged segments are TRBV12-3 or TRBV12-4 and TRBJ2-7; possibly the D gene is TRBD1, per 5 matching bases. The CDR3 holds 14 amino acids from the cysteine to the phenylalanine. The only DNA kept is the CDR3, 42 bases in frame from the first base. Relative to germline, V is 2 bases shorter and J is 5 bases shorter, with 13 bases between their ends.